This T cell receptor (beta chain) was profiled in a study of early T cells in non-severe SARS-CoV-2 infection. Study background: The study sequenced bulk RNA from unsorted whole blood, with chains unpaired.

Separate cDNA molecules each had unique molecular identifiers attached to them. TCRdb fed the 5' RACE reads into MiXCR, producing one record per CDR3 protein. There are around 70,000 distinct CDR3 sequences in the sample; roughly 12% occur only once, and about 4.2% lies in the top ten. Between the trimmed V and J ends, which lost 0 bases and 9 bases, there was a span of 11 bases. CDR1 MNHEY and CDR2 SVGAGI come from the germline V gene. The CDR3 totals 13 residues. In this sample, this clonotype turned up a few times. This chain links TRBV6-5 with TRBJ1-1; D remains unclear. Sequencing used whole blood. The clonotype was recovered from an adult who was a healthcare worker with PCR-confirmed SARS-CoV-2 infection or an uninfected control (not recorded which). The CDR3 is CASSYSGFVQAFF. The CDR3 DNA is TGTGCCAGCAGTTACTCGGGCTTCGTCCAAGCTTTCTTT.